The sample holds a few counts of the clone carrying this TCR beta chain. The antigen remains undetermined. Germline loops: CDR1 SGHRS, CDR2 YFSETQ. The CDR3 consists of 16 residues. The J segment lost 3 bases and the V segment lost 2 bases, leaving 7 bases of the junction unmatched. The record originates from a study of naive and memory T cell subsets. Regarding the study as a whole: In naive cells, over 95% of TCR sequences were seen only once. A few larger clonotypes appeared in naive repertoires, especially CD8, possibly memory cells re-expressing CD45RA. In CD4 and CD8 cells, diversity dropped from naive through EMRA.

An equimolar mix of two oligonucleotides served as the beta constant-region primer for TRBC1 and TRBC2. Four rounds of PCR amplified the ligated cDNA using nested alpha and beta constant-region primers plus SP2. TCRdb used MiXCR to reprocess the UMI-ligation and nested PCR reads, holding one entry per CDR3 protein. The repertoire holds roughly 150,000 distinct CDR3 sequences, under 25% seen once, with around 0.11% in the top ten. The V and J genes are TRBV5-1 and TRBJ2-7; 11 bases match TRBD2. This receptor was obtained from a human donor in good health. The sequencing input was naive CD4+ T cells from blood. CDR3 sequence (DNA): TGCGCCAGCAGCTTACCCCAGACTAGCGGGGACTACGAGCAGTACTTC. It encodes CASSLPQTSGDYEQYF.